This TCR beta chain was found in a study of blood T cells in healthy people across ages. Then a second PCR, running about 6 to 11 cycles, was carried out with a sample-barcoded 5' primer and a J-beta primer mix. TCRdb re-analysed the 5' RACE reads in MiXCR, keeping a single row per CDR3 protein. The repertoire holds 1.5 million to 2 million distinct CDR3 sequences, with less than 50% as singletons. Whole-study findings and limits: For the donors, CMV status was unknown and possibly confounded expanded clonotype changes. Getting older went along with TCR beta diversity per million T cells dropping roughly linearly.

The V gene's germline CDR1 is DFQATT and CDR2 SNEGSKA (reference sequence). This CDR3 has 14 amino acids. Losses at the gene ends were 3 bases for V and 0 bases for J; bases not matched to a gene: 4. Worth noting for this clonotype: The target antigen is unknown.

The origin of this receptor is a woman in her 40s in good health. The sequenced sample was blood. The chain is built from TRBV20-1 and TRBJ1-2; 7 bases are shared with TRBD1. Written as DNA, the CDR3 is TGCAGTGCTAGGAGACAGGGCTCTAACTATGGCTACACCTTC. It encodes CSARRQGSNYGYTF.